These T cell receptor beta chains were read from a single sample in a study of persistence of HIV-infected CD4 T cells. Their recognized antigens are unknown. Clones were sequenced by immunoSEQ multiplex PCR, and TCRdb holds only the in-frame ones, with some missing. The sample has about 17,000 clones, approximately 64% seen once. Sequenced material: CD4+ T cells sorted from PBMCs after 18-hour stimulation, taken from a patient who received antiretroviral therapy. Receptors originate from an adult woman with HIV who was CMV-seropositive. CDR3s include the opening cysteine and the closing phenylalanine or tryptophan. The D gene is left open where the match is weak. Clone size, where shown, is once, few, many, or a class for clones that have expanded.

V gene	CDR3 length	clone size	D gene	J gene	CDR3 DNA	CDR3 protein
TRBV7-2	15	.	.	TRBJ1-1	TGTGCCAGCAGCTTAGTCTCCGGGACACTACCTGAAGCTTTCTTT	CASSLVSGTLPEAFF
TRBV29-1	14	.	.	TRBJ2-3	TGCAGCGTTCCGCCCGAAGACATCACAGATACGCAGTATTTT	CSVPPEDITDTQYF
TRBV9	15	.	TRBD1	TRBJ1-2	TGTGCCAGCAGCCCCCGGGACAGGGGGCGAAGTGGCTACACCTTC	CASSPRDRGRSGYTF
TRBV2	13	few	.	TRBJ1-5	TGTGCCAGCAGTGTATCGGGCAATCAGCCCCAGCATTTT	CASSVSGNQPQHF
TRBV19	15	.	TRBD1	TRBJ1-2	TGTGCCAGTATCAAAAATCCCCAGGGGGCGGATGGCTACACCTTC	CASIKNPQGADGYTF
TRBV9	15	few	TRBD1	TRBJ1-6	TGTGCCAGCAGCGCGACAGGGGTAGGGAATTCACCCCTCCACTTT	CASSATGVGNSPLHF
TRBV4-2	15	medium-sized	TRBD2	TRBJ2-1	TGTGCCAGCAGCCCACTAGCGGGGGGCGTGGGTGGGAGGTTCTTC	CASSPLAGGVGGRFF
TRBV5-1	15	few	.	TRBJ1-1	TGCGCCAGCAGCCCCTTTGCTGAGGGCGAGGCTGAAGCTTTCTTT	CASSPFAEGEAEAFF
TRBV2	17	.	TRBD1	TRBJ2-5	TGTGCCAGCAGTCGCAACTCCTACAGGGGGCTCGGAGAGACCCAGTACTTC	CASSRNSYRGLGETQYF
TRBV27	14	.	.	TRBJ1-3	TGTGCCAGCAGGGGGGGCGGGTCTGGAAACACCATATATTTT	CASRGGGSGNTIYF
TRBV3-1/TRBV3-2	14	.	.	TRBJ1-1	TGTGCCAGCAGCACCCAGGTCGCGGGCACTGAAGCTTTCTTT	CASSTQVAGTEAFF
TRBV10-2	15	.	.	TRBJ2-5	TGCGCCAGCAGTGACCCGACAGGAGATTCAGAGACCCAGTACTTC	CASSDPTGDSETQYF
TRBV3-1/TRBV3-2	12	.	.	TRBJ1-1	TGTGCCAGCAGCCCCGGGCGGGCTGAAGCTTTCTTT	CASSPGRAEAFF
TRBV7-2	17	medium-sized	.	TRBJ2-3	TGTGCCAGCAACCCTAGTCACAGGACAGCCCCATGGGATACGCAGTATTTT	CASNPSHRTAPWDTQYF
TRBV5-4	15	medium-sized	.	TRBJ2-7	TGTGCCAGCAGCATGACAGGCCGGAGCTCCTACGAGCAGTACTTC	CASSMTGRSSYEQYF
TRBV2	14	.	TRBD1	TRBJ1-1	TGTGCCAGCATCCTAACAGGGGCAAGCACTGAAGCTTTCTTT	CASILTGASTEAFF
TRBV2	15	.	.	TRBJ1-6	TGTGCCAGCAGTCGTGGGGGGGTATTTAATTCACCCCTCCACTTT	CASSRGGVFNSPLHF
TRBV6-5	15	.	.	TRBJ1-6	TGTGCCAGCACCCTAGGGGCAAAGGATAATTCACCCCTCCACTTT	CASTLGAKDNSPLHF
TRBV14	12	.	.	TRBJ2-7	TGTGCCAGCAGCCAAGTTCTTTTTCCCAAGTACTTC	CASSQVLFPKYF
TRBV5-4	14	.	.	TRBJ1-6	TGTGCCAGCAGCTTGGGAGGGAATAATTCACCCCTCCACTTT	CASSLGGNNSPLHF
TRBV3-1/TRBV3-2	14	.	.	TRBJ2-7	TGTGCCAGCAGCCGGGACACCTACTCCTACGAGCAGTACTTC	CASSRDTYSYEQYF
TRBV5-1	16	few	TRBD1	TRBJ2-7	TGCGCCAGCACCTCCGGTGGGACAGGGCCCTCCTACGAGCAGTACTTC	CASTSGGTGPSYEQYF
TRBV13	13	.	.	TRBJ2-2	TGTGCCAGCAGCCCTGGGGGCACCGGGGAGCTGTTTTTT	CASSPGGTGELFF
TRBV5-6	14	few	TRBD1	TRBJ1-2	TGTGCCAGCAGTCGAAGGACAGGATCTTATGGCTACACCTTC	CASSRRTGSYGYTF
TRBV15	15	.	.	TRBJ2-1	TGTGCCACCAGCAGAGACAAGAGCTCCTACAATGAGCAGTTCTTC	CATSRDKSSYNEQFF
TRBV19	14	.	.	TRBJ1-5	TGTGCCAGTAGTTCCGGGCTCGTCAATCAGCCCCAGCATTTT	CASSSGLVNQPQHF
TRBV15	13	few	.	TRBJ1-4	TGTGCCACCAGCAGGGACCGGAATGAAAAACTGTTTTTT	CATSRDRNEKLFF
TRBV2	14	once	TRBD1	TRBJ1-2	TGTGCCAGCGAAATTGGACAGGGGGCTGTCGGTTACACCTTC	CASEIGQGAVGYTF
TRBV3-1/TRBV3-2	16	few	TRBD1	TRBJ1-2	TGTGCCAGCAGCCAAGATCTGACAGGGAGTAACTATGGCTACACCTTC	CASSQDLTGSNYGYTF
TRBV9	14	.	.	TRBJ1-1	TGTGCCAGCAGCGTAAATGAAGGATTTTCTGAAGCTTTCTTT	CASSVNEGFSEAFF
TRBV6-1	12	.	.	TRBJ1-1	TGTGCCAGCAGTGATATCCGGAGGGAAGCTTTCTTT	CASSDIRREAFF
TRBV5-1	14	.	.	TRBJ1-1	TGCGCCAGCCGAGCAAGACAACTGAACACTGAAGCTTTCTTT	CASRARQLNTEAFF
TRBV7-8	12	.	.	TRBJ2-1	TGTGCCAGCAGCTTAGTAAGCAATGAGCAGTTCTTC	CASSLVSNEQFF
TRBV3-1/TRBV3-2	14	.	TRBD1	TRBJ1-5	TGTGCCAGCAGCAAGGGGACAGGGGGTCAGCCCCAGCATTTT	CASSKGTGGQPQHF
TRBV3-1/TRBV3-2	15	.	.	TRBJ1-3	TGTGCCAGCAGCCTTTTAGGGGCAGTTAGAAACACCATATATTTT	CASSLLGAVRNTIYF
TRBV2	15	few	TRBD1	TRBJ1-5	TGTGCCAGCGACAGGGGGGAGAATAGCAATCAGCCCCAGCATTTT	CASDRGENSNQPQHF
TRBV6-6	14	.	TRBD1	TRBJ2-3	TGTGCCAGCAGTTACGGACAGGTAACAGATACGCAGTATTTT	CASSYGQVTDTQYF
TRBV7-6	15	.	TRBD1	TRBJ2-3	TGTGCCAGCAGCCCGGGACAGCTTATCACAGATACGCAGTATTTT	CASSPGQLITDTQYF
TRBV5-4	14	large	.	TRBJ2-2	TGTGCCAGCAGCTTAACCTCCGGGGTCGGGGAGCTGTTTTTT	CASSLTSGVGELFF
TRBV10-2	14	.	TRBD2	TRBJ2-1	TGCGCCAGCAGGGCTGGGACTAGCGGGGGGCCGTGGTTCTTC	CASRAGTSGGPWFF
TRBV18	14	.	TRBD1	TRBJ1-4	TGTGCCAGCTCGCGGGACAGCCGTAATGAAAAACTGTTTTTT	CASSRDSRNEKLFF
TRBV5-1	15	.	.	TRBJ1-5	TGCGCCAGCAGCTTGGACAGGGCCGTCGGACAGCCCCAGCATTTT	CASSLDRAVGQPQHF